Listed here is a single T cell receptor beta chain. Antigen specificity is unknown. The sample is drawn from a study of radiotherapy plus CTLA-4 blockade in lung cancer. Whole-study results and caveats: Early blood T cell clone dynamics, with interferon-beta, were reported to best predict response. Tumor-origin TCR clones grew in blood after radiotherapy plus ipilimumab.

J lost 3 bases, V lost 4 bases, and 13 bases had no gene match. Germline V gene lookup returns CDR1 MGHDK and CDR2 SYGVNS. The CDR3 has 17 amino acids. Chemo-refractory metastatic non-small-cell lung cancer patients underwent focal radiation alongside CTLA-4 blockade with ipilimumab. Measured with immunoSEQ multiplex PCR; TCRdb has only the in-frame clones, and not every one. The repertoire holds tens of thousands of clones, with around 75% as singletons. The clonotype comes from a human donor with non-small cell lung cancer who had a complete response to radiotherapy plus ipilimumab. This chain connects TRBV25-1 to TRBJ2-5, with 8 bases identical to TRBD2. The sample here was peripheral blood, taken from a patient treated with radiotherapy plus ipilimumab. The CDR3 here is CASSAQPGLGIEETQYF. CDR3 nucleotides: TGTGCCAGCAGTGCCCAACCGGGACTAGGGATCGAAGAGACCCAGTACTTC.